This TCR beta chain was identified during a study of CD8 T cells in seronegative destructive rheumatoid arthritis (dated by TCRdb to the early 2020s). In the study overall: At the time of sampling, seven of the eight CND-RA patients were on biological drugs. The study compared peripheral CD8+ TCRbeta repertoires from patients with CCP-negative destructive rheumatoid arthritis (CND-RA) against repertoires from newly diagnosed seropositive RA, seronegative RA and healthy controls. The seropositive RA, seronegative RA and healthy control comparison cohorts were taken from a previously published TCRbeta dataset and were not newly sequenced.

From V the trimming removes 0 bases and from J it removes 5 bases, while the gene matches leave 5 bases of the junction unaccounted for. For CDR1 and CDR2, the germline V gene (reference sequence) lists MNHEY and SMNVEV. The CDR3 runs 15 amino acids, cysteine and phenylalanine included. Only CDR3 DNA is held: 45 bases, read in frame from base 1. Turning to this clone: Its recognized antigen is unknown. No base-level quality is on record; no much larger clone is a single base apart.

A negative result on the clinical CCP2 antibody test was shown by CND-RA patients, and progression of joint destruction was observed despite active therapy. Every CND-RA patient showed typical joint destruction in the wrists and ankles and had failed conventional anti-rheumatic therapy. CND-RA patients were sampled not at diagnosis but after long disease histories, which in several cases spanned decades. Approximately 50 millilitres of EDTA-anticoagulated peripheral blood were drawn from each patient. Density gradient separation with Ficoll-Paque PLUS was used to isolate peripheral blood mononuclear cells. AutoMACS magnetic bead positive selection was used to isolate CD8+ cells from fresh or cryopreserved PBMCs, and flow cytometry was used to check purity. Genomic DNA was extracted with Nucleospin Tissue or Tissue XS kits and quantified on a Qubit 2.0 fluorometer. Following the manufacturer's instructions, genomic DNA from CD8+ cells served as the input for TCRbeta sequencing. A genomics technology centre in Finland ran the TCRbeta sequencing, which was done with the immunoSEQ assay. Regarding the original processing steps: Clonotype tables generated by the immunoSEQ preprocessing pipeline were converted into VDJtools format, and non-productive clonotypes were filtered out. Any sample with fewer than 10,000 reads was excluded, the remaining samples were subsampled to 10,000 reads, and most of the eight CND-RA samples made it through. The VDJtools CalcDiversityStats function was applied to data subsampled to 10,000 reads to calculate Shannon-Wiener, Simpson and clonality indices. Non-singleton TCRbeta clonotypes were hard-matched, with no mismatches allowed, against VDJdb to infer antigen specificity. CDR3 sequences differing by one amino acid (Hamming distance 1) were grouped into clusters with potentially shared antigen targets. Public clonotypes were tested for group enrichment with one-sided Fisher's exact tests after resampling groups to six samples, repeated ten times. TCRdb provides this immuneACCESS table in a form limited to in-frame rearrangements. Some clones are lacking; in checked studies, under half of them reflect an unresolved V gene, and why the rest are absent is not known. The V and J calls and the clone size are those of that table, but D and trimming were determined from the DNA. This sample holds some 13,000 clones; roughly four fifths were observed only once. Under 35% of the sample belongs to the ten largest clones.

Overall results and qualifications from the work: CND-RA repertoires showed more CMV-reactive and fewer influenza A-reactive CD8+ TCRbeta sequences than controls and other RA subtypes. Without diagnostic samples, TCR repertoire differences may partly reflect poor disease control over the years rather than being present at onset. A distinct set of enriched public clonotypes appeared to be present in CND-RA patients, and the authors interpreted this finding as support for a separate disease subset. After adjusting for age, CND-RA patients appeared to have less diverse, more clonal CD8+ TCRbeta repertoires than other RA subtypes. The small size of the CND-RA cohort was noted as a limitation of the study. Across the approximately 120,000 clonotypes tested, no public clonotype enrichment survived Benjamini-Hochberg correction.

The sample comprised CD8+ T cells from blood. This clonotype was sampled from a woman aged 30 to 49 with seronegative destructive rheumatoid arthritis. The sequence links TRBV27 to TRBJ2-3, with 7 bases in between that match TRBD1. In nucleotide form, the sequence is TGTGCCAGCAGTTTATCGGTCAGGGGGAAAGATACGCAGTATTTT. It translates to CASSLSVRGKDTQYF.